Ten or more counts support the clone carrying this TCR beta chain. The antigen is not known. The record originates from a study of human T cells and chemical hapten exposure. Study-wide context: Scalp application of diphenylcyclopropenone was performed weekly in patients across the entire roughly 22-week study. General study findings and limits: Versus controls, significantly more large CDR3 similarity clusters arose from expanded TCRs.

V lost 3 bases, J lost 7 bases, and 10 bases lay in between. The CDR3 spans 14 residues. Via MiXCR, TCRdb re-called the RACE reads, giving one row per CDR3 protein. Among under 450,000 distinct CDR3 sequences listed, about 6.9% were seen once. Stated time point: patch test 2, 6 weeks after DPC sensitization. Regarding treatment: therapeutic diphenylcyclopropenone sensitization with weekly scalp DPC. The sequence came from a woman between 18 and 30 years old with alopecia areata. Some clones in this sample may be carry-over from other donors' samples. The gene calls are TRBV12-3 or TRBV12-4 and TRBJ1-6, with D perhaps matching TRBD1 (5 bases). Material: whole blood, obtained in connection with sensitization to the hapten diphenylcyclopropenone (DPC). The CDR3 DNA is TGTGCCAGCAGTTTTGGGACCTTGAATTCACCCCTCCACTTT. Translation: CASSFGTLNSPLHF.